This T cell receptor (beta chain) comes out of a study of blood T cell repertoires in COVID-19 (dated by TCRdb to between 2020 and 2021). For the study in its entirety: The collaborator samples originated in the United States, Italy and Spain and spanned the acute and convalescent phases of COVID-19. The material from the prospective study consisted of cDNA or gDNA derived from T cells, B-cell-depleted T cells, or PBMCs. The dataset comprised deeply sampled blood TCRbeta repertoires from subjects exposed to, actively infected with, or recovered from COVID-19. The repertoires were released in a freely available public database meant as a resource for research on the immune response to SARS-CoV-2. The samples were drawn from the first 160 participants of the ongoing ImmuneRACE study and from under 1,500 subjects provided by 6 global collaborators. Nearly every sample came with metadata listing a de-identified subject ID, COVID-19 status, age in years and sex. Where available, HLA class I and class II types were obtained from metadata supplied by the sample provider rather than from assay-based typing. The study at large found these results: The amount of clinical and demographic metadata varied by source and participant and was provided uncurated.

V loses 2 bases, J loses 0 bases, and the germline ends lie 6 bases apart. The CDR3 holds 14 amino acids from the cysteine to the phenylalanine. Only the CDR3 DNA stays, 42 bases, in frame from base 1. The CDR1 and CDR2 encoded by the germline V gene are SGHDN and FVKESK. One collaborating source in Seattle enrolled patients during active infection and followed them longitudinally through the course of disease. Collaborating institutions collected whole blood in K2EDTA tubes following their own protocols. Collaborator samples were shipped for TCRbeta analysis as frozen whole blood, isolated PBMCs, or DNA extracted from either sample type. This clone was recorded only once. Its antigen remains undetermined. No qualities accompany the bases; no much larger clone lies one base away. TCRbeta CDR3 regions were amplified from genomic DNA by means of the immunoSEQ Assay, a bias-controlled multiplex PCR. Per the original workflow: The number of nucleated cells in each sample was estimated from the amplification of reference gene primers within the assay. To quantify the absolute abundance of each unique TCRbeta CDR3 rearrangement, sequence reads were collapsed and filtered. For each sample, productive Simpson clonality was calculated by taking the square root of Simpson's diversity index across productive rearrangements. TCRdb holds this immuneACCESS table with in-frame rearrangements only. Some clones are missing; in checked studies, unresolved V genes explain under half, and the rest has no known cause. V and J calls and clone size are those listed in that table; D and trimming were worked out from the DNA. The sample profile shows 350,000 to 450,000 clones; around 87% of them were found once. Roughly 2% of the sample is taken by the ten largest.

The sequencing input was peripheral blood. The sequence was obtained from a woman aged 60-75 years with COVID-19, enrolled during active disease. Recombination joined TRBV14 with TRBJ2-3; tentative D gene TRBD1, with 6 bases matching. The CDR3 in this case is CASSQTGSTDTQYF. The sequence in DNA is TGTGCCAGCAGCCAAACAGGGAGCACAGATACGCAGTATTTT.